The subject of this entry is one T cell receptor beta chain. Data came from immunoSEQ multiplex PCR; TCRdb stores just in-frame clones and leaves some out. The sample comprises just over 150,000 clones, approximately 90% of which are singletons, and 2.4% rests with the top ten. The data were taken from a study of blood T cell repertoires in COVID-19. Study-level information: PBMCs, B-cell-depleted T cells, or T cells provided the cDNA or gDNA that made up the material.

Germline-derived CDR1 and CDR2 are SGHNT and YYREEE (reference sequence). The length of the CDR3 is 15 residues. V shed 3 bases and J shed 1 base, with 13 bases lying between them. V is TRBV5-4 and J is TRBJ1-1, with D tentatively TRBD1 (6 bases). Sample: peripheral blood. The TCR sequence derives from a woman aged 65 to 85 with acute or convalescent COVID-19. In DNA, the CDR3 is TGTGCCAGCAGCTGGGGTGGACAGCCGAACACTGAAGCTTTCTTT. This codes for CASSWGGQPNTEAFF.